The 29 T cell receptor beta chains listed next were all sequenced from one sample in a study of brain T cells in children with intractable seizures. Method: immunoSEQ multiplex PCR; TCRdb's copy keeps in-frame clones and lacks some. The sample lists 75,000 to 80,000 clones, about 93% occurring once. The input for sequencing was peripheral blood, taken at surgery. The source is a boy in the first two years of life with tuberous sclerosis and intractable seizures.

This clone was detected only once. The rearrangement uses TRBV5-1 and TRBJ1-2; 7 bases match TRBD1. CDR3 length: 14 residues. From germline, CDR1 is SGHRS and CDR2 YFSETQ. J gave up 3 bases and V 0 bases, and 2 bases lay outside the gene matches. The CDR3 spells CASSLDRGDYGYTF. The CDR3 DNA reads as TGCGCCAGCAGCTTGGACAGGGGCGACTATGGCTACACCTTC.

The chain has TRBV19 and TRBJ2-1; possible D gene TRBD2, 5 bases. Germline CDR1 reads LNHDA; CDR2 reads SQIVND (reference sequence). V was pared by 3 bases and J by 10 bases, with 16 bases between. The CDR3 loop spans 14 amino acids. The CDR3 region has the DNA TGTGCCAGTAGTATGACGGAGGCGTTAGGGGAGCAGTTCTTC. As protein: CASSMTEALGEQFF.

The chain links TRBV18 to TRBJ1-1; D is undetermined. Germline lookup yields CDR1 KGHSH and CDR2 LQKENI. The CDR3 length is 13 residues. With 0 bases removed from V and 10 bases from J, the gap between germline ends came to 12 bases. For the CDR3, the DNA is TGTGCCAGCTCACCACCGCTCCCCGACCGAGCTTTCTTT. As protein: CASSPPLPDRAFF.

The rearrangement uses TRBV13 and TRBJ1-1; D gene ambiguous. This CDR3 is 14 amino acids long. Germline assignment: CDR1 PRHDT and CDR2 FYEKMQ (reference sequence). V was cut by 0 bases and J by 1 base, with 6 bases left in between. The DNA for the CDR3 is TGTGCCAGCAGCTTAGGCGGGTGGAACACTGAAGCTTTCTTT. It codes for CASSLGGWNTEAFF.

This clone was counted a single time. CDR3 in amino acids: CASSHEDTGELFF. CDR3 DNA sequence: TGTGCCAGCAGCCACGAGGACACCGGGGAGCTGTTTTTT. The chain joins TRBV7-6 to TRBJ2-2; D remains ambiguous. This CDR3 is built from 13 residues. The germline CDR1 and CDR2 sequences are SGHVS and FNYEAQ. Trimming stripped 5 bases from V and 3 bases from J, with 7 bases between.

The chain recombines TRBV9 with TRBJ1-4, with 8 bases fitting TRBD1. The CDR3 contains 15 residues. CDR1 and CDR2 (germline): SGDLS, YYNGEE. V trimming: 0 bases; J trimming: 4 bases; junction bases outside the gene matches: 2. CDR3 residues: CASSVGGTGNEKLFF. For the CDR3, the DNA is TGTGCCAGCAGCGTAGGTGGGACAGGTAATGAAAAACTGTTTTTT.

The chain joins TRBV19 to TRBJ1-1; 8 positions match TRBD1. From germline, CDR1 is LNHDA and CDR2 SQIVND (reference sequence). Trimming at V came to 1 base and at J to 0 bases, leaving 1 base not matched to a gene. This CDR3 is built from 15 residues. CDR3 region: CASSIAGGMNTEAFF. Written as DNA, the CDR3 is TGTGCCAGTAGTATAGCAGGGGGCATGAACACTGAAGCTTTCTTT.

The V and J genes are TRBV23-1 and TRBJ2-3; TRBD2 matches 15 bases. Being an ORF, TRBV23-1 has a function that is uncertain. CDR3 length: 20 residues. With 3 bases clipped from V and 4 bases from J, the junction kept 14 bases outside the gene matches. CDR3 sequence reads: CASSHPGLAGGHFPADTQYF. The CDR3 nucleotides are TGCGCCAGCAGTCACCCGGGACTAGCGGGAGGCCACTTCCCGGCAGATACGCAGTATTTT.

The count of this clone is one. The chain couples TRBV3-1 (or the pseudogene TRBV3-2) to TRBJ1-6, with 12 bases lining up with TRBD1. Looked up from germline, CDR1 is LGHDT and CDR2 is YNNKEL (reference sequence). This CDR3 contains 17 residues. Losses at the gene ends were 1 base for V and 9 bases for J; bases not matched to a gene: 7. This CDR3 reads CASSQAMGTGGLSPLHF. CDR3 nucleotides: TGTGCCAGCAGCCAAGCAATGGGGACAGGGGGCCTTTCACCCCTCCACTTT.

This chain joins TRBV4-2 and TRBJ1-4; D perhaps matches TRBD1 (6 bases). V dropped 4 bases and J dropped 4 bases, with 10 bases sitting between them. Germline V gene lookup returns CDR1 LGHNA and CDR2 YNFKEQ. The length of the CDR3 is 14 residues. This chain's CDR3 is CASSPGVLNEKLFF. The CDR3 DNA reads as TGTGCCAGCAGCCCAGGGGTACTTAATGAAAAACTGTTTTTT.

This chain links TRBV5-6 with TRBJ1-5; tentatively, D is TRBD1 (6 bases). This CDR3 region has 15 residues. The germline V gene encodes CDR1 SGHDT and CDR2 YYEEEE. Between the trimmed V and J ends, which lost 6 bases and 6 bases, there was a span of 19 bases. The CDR3 region has the DNA TGTGCCAGCACGAGGGGGGGAAGAAGAGGTCAGCCCCAGCATTTT. Protein: CASTRGGRRGQPQHF.

CDR3: CATSDPGHKAGANVLTF. The CDR3 nucleotides read TGTGCCACCAGTGACCCGGGACATAAAGCTGGGGCCAACGTCCTGACTTTC. The chain carries TRBV24-1 and TRBJ2-6; a weak D match, TRBD1 (6 bases). V was pared by 4 bases and J by 2 bases, with 14 bases between. The CDR3 extends over 17 amino acids. Germline V gene sequence: CDR1 KGHDR, CDR2 SFDVKD.

The chain employs TRBV5-8 and TRBJ2-2; TRBD1 matches 7 bases. This CDR3 contains 13 residues. V lost 2 bases, J lost 7 bases, and 2 bases stayed unmatched. Germline CDR1 reads SGHTS; CDR2 reads YDEGEE. The CDR3 loop is CASSFNRGGELFF. The CDR3 DNA reads as TGTGCCAGCAGCTTCAACAGGGGCGGGGAGCTGTTTTTT.

The genes are TRBV14 and TRBJ2-7, with 7 nucleotides matching TRBD1. V lost 3 bases and J lost 4; bases outside the gene matches: 0. Germline CDR1 and CDR2: SGHDN and FVKESK. This CDR3 spans 12 amino acids. CDR3: CASSQTGYEQYF. CDR3 DNA sequence: TGTGCCAGCAGCCAGACAGGGTACGAGCAGTACTTC.

The rearrangement uses TRBV7-6 and TRBJ2-7; 8 nucleotides match TRBD1. The germline gives CDR1 SGHVS, CDR2 FNYEAQ. V lost 5 bases to trimming and J lost 3 bases; unmatched junction nucleotides: 9. This CDR3 has 15 amino acids. The CDR3 loop is CASSTGQGQHYEQYF. The CDR3 region has the DNA TGTGCCAGCAGCACTGGACAGGGTCAGCACTACGAGCAGTACTTC.

This chain links TRBV2 with TRBJ2-7, with 10 bases identical to TRBD2. The junction had 10 bases not matched to a gene; V was cut back by 2 bases and J by 6 bases. The length of the CDR3 is 16 residues. Germline V lookup: CDR1 SNHLY, CDR2 FYNNEI. In nucleotides, the CDR3 is TGTGCCAGCAGTGAACGAGGAGCGGGGGGGCCTAGCGAGCAGTACTTC. Its translation is CASSERGAGGPSEQYF.

The chain employs TRBV6-5 and TRBJ1-4; maybe TRBD1 (5 bases). CDR1 is MNHEY and CDR2 is SVGAGI in the germline V gene. V shed 5 bases and J shed 3 bases, with 13 bases lying between them. The CDR3 runs 15 residues. Written as DNA, the CDR3 is TGTGCCAGCAGTCGTCAGGGCGGTGCTAATGAAAAACTGTTTTTT. Amino acids: CASSRQGGANEKLFF.

The V and J genes are TRBV29-1 and TRBJ2-1; D gene ambiguous. The CDR3 contains 14 residues. The V end lost 6 bases, the J end lost 5 bases, and 17 bases lay between the germline ends. Germline V lookup: CDR1 SQVTM, CDR2 ANQGSEA. In DNA, the CDR3 is TGCAGCGTGATGCCTCAGACGGAACACAATGAGCAGTTCTTC. Its translation: CSVMPQTEHNEQFF.

This chain links TRBV2 with TRBJ1-6; the match to TRBD1 covers 12 bases. CDR3 length: 16 amino acids. Unmatched junction bases numbered 8, after V lost 5 bases and J lost 9 bases. The germline V gene has CDR1 SNHLY and CDR2 FYNNEI. CDR3 nucleotide sequence: TGTGCCAGCAGTACCACGGGACAGGGGGCGACTTCACCCCTCCACTTT. It is translated as CASSTTGQGATSPLHF.

V and J are TRBV2 and TRBJ2-1; D is ambiguous. This CDR3 comprises 14 residues. Germline CDR1 is SNHLY and CDR2 is FYNNEI. Trimming shortened V by 4 bases and J by 1 base, and 8 bases separated the two germline ends. The CDR3 region is CASSVSESYNEQFF. The DNA for the CDR3 is TGTGCCAGCAGTGTTTCAGAGTCCTACAATGAGCAGTTCTTC.

The chain couples TRBV11-2 to TRBJ1-3, with 7 positions matching TRBD1. The germline V gene encodes CDR1 SGHAT and CDR2 FQNNGV. V gave up 0 bases and J gave up 0 bases; unmatched junction bases: 14. This CDR3 has 20 amino acids. The CDR3 DNA is TGTGCCAGCAGCTTAGAGGCAGGGGGTGACGCTCGTAGCTCTGGAAACACCATATATTTT. Its translation: CASSLEAGGDARSSGNTIYF.

This clone was counted a single time. This chain uses TRBV19 with TRBJ2-7; TRBD1 aligns across 10 bases. V shed 5 bases and J 5 bases; nucleotides not matched to a gene: 9. The CDR3 is made up of 15 amino acids. Germline CDR1 is LNHDA and CDR2 is SQIVND (reference sequence). CDR3 nucleotides: TGTGCCAGTAGTCCAGACCGGGACAGGGGAAACGAGCAGTACTTC. Its translation: CASSPDRDRGNEQYF. Supplemented by reference TRBV19 and TRBJ2-7, the full variable domain reads DGGITQSPKYLFRKEGQNVTLSCEQNLNHDAMYWYRQDPGQGLRLIYYSQIVNDFQKGDIAEGYSVSREKKESFPLTVTSAQKNPTAFYLCASSPDRDRGNEQYFGPGTRLTVT.

The rearrangement links TRBV6-1 to TRBJ2-3; perhaps TRBD1 as D (5 bases). Germline CDR1 and CDR2: MNHNS and SASEGT. Trimming took off 1 base at V and 2 bases at J, with 7 bases between the two ends. The CDR3 spans 14 residues. The CDR3 here is CASSEGGHTDTQYF. CDR3 DNA: TGTGCCAGCAGTGAAGGAGGACACACAGATACGCAGTATTTT.

This clone has a handful of counts. The genes are TRBV5-1 and TRBJ2-5, with D perhaps matching TRBD1 (5 bases). Between the trimmed V and J ends, which lost 0 bases and 6 bases, there was a span of 9 bases. The CDR3 consists of 13 residues. The V gene's germline CDR1 is SGHRS and CDR2 YFSETQ. The CDR3 sequence: CASSLELGQTQYF. As DNA, the CDR3 is TGCGCCAGCAGCTTGGAACTGGGGCAGACCCAGTACTTC.

The rearrangement links TRBV5-1 to TRBJ2-5, with D unresolved. Germline loops: CDR1 SGHRS, CDR2 YFSETQ. With 1 base removed from V and 0 bases from J, the gap between germline ends came to 4 bases. The CDR3 totals 13 residues. The CDR3 loop is CASSLTNQETQYF. DNA of the CDR3: TGCGCCAGCAGCTTGACAAACCAAGAGACCCAGTACTTC.

The chain has TRBV30 and TRBJ2-7; 7 bases agree with TRBD2. The trim removed 1 base at V and 5 bases at J, leaving 2 bases unmatched. Germline assignment: CDR1 GTSNPN and CDR2 SVGIG (reference sequence). The CDR3 consists of 12 residues. The chain's CDR3 is CAWSAGGNEQYF. CDR3 DNA sequence: TGTGCCTGGAGTGCCGGGGGGAACGAGCAGTACTTC. Full variable domain (outside the CDR3, taken from reference TRBV30 and TRBJ2-7): SQTIHQWPATLVQPVGSPLSLECTVEGTSNPNLYWYRQAAGRGLQLLFYSVGIGQISSEVPQNLSASRPQDRQFILSSKKLLLSDSGFYLCAWSAGGNEQYFGPGTRLTVT.

V is TRBV30 and J is TRBJ1-1; D possibly corresponds to TRBD1 (5 bases). V was cut by 0 bases and J by 4 bases, with 12 bases left in between. Germline CDR1 is GTSNPN and CDR2 is SVGIG (reference sequence). The CDR3 runs to 14 residues. For the CDR3, the DNA is TGTGCCTGGAGTGTATTCGGCAGGGCCACTGAAGCTTTCTTT. Its protein product is CAWSVFGRATEAFF.

V and J are TRBV25-1 and TRBJ2-2; 14 positions agree with TRBD2. Germline values: CDR1 MGHDK, CDR2 SYGVNS. The CDR3 has 16 residues. V shed 6 bases and J 4 bases; nucleotides not matched to a gene: 4. The CDR3 loop is CASRTSGGVSTGELFF. CDR3 sequence (DNA): TGTGCCAGCAGGACTAGCGGGGGGGTAAGCACCGGGGAGCTGTTTTTT.

The J gene is TRBJ2-3, the V gene TRBV25-1; 9 nucleotides line up with TRBD2. V lost 4 bases to trimming and J lost 5 bases; unmatched junction nucleotides: 4. In germline, CDR1 is MGHDK, CDR2 SYGVNS. There are 14 residues in the CDR3. In DNA, the CDR3 is TGTGCCAGCAGTGTAGCGGGGGCGGGAGATACGCAGTATTTT. As protein: CASSVAGAGDTQYF.